One sample yielded the 22 T cell receptor beta chains listed below, sequenced in a study of CD8+ T cells in alopecia areata. RNA was isolated and reverse transcribed to cDNA, the sequencing template. The repertoire was sequenced with immunoSEQ multiplex PCR; TCRdb's copy has only in-frame clones and lacks some. The table includes 150,000 to 200,000 clones, approximately 61% detected once. The treatment is: oral pan-JAK inhibitor, 5-10 mg twice daily. Sequencing was performed on CD4+ T cells sorted from blood, taken at week 24, from a patient treated with tofacitinib. These receptors originate from a human donor with alopecia areata.

The CDR3: CSVGQNTNYGYTF. CDR3 in DNA: TGCAGCGTTGGACAGAATACTAACTATGGCTACACCTTC. V and J are TRBV29-1 and TRBJ1-2; D possibly corresponds to TRBD1 (5 bases). Trimming left V 4 bases short and J 0 bases short, with 9 bases between. Looked up from germline, CDR1 is SQVTM and CDR2 is ANQGSEA. The CDR3 covers 13 residues.

This chain uses TRBV23-1 with TRBJ2-7; D gene ambiguous. TRBV23-1 is annotated as an ORF whose role is uncertain. This CDR3 is 14 amino acids long. V shed 2 bases and J shed 1 base, with 9 bases lying between them. CDR3: CASSQSHRSYEQYF. CDR3 bases: TGCGCCAGCAGTCAAAGCCACCGATCCTACGAGCAGTACTTC.

This clone has just a few counts. This chain connects TRBV14 to TRBJ1-1; D is uncertain. The germline V gene encodes CDR1 SGHDN and CDR2 FVKESK. V lost 6 bases to trimming and J lost 4 bases, with 15 bases between them. This CDR3 has 14 amino acids. In DNA, the CDR3 is TGTGCCAGCAGGCCGACCTTAGGAGGCACTGAAGCTTTCTTT. This sequence encodes CASRPTLGGTEAFF.

This clone came up a few times. The V call is TRBV7-2, the J call TRBJ2-5; 11 bases agree with TRBD2. V gave up 3 bases and J gave up 5 bases; unmatched junction bases: 5. The V gene's germline CDR1 is SGHTA and CDR2 FQGNSA. This CDR3 is 15 amino acids long. The DNA of the CDR3 is TGTGCCAGCAGCTTGGTAGCGGGGGGGCAGGAGACCCAGTACTTC. It codes for CASSLVAGGQETQYF.

V and J are TRBV19 and TRBJ1-1, with a possible D match to TRBD1 (5 bases). There are 14 residues in the CDR3. From germline, CDR1 is LNHDA and CDR2 SQIVND (reference sequence). Trimming stripped 8 bases from V and 6 bases from J, with 19 bases between. CDR3 DNA sequence: TGTGCCAGTGGGGTCGGAGGGACCGATGCTGAAGCTTTCTTT. This encodes CASGVGGTDAEAFF. Drawing the rest from reference TRBV19 and TRBJ1-1, the complete variable domain is DGGITQSPKYLFRKEGQNVTLSCEQNLNHDAMYWYRQDPGQGLRLIYYSQIVNDFQKGDIAEGYSVSREKKESFPLTVTSAQKNPTAFYLCASGVGGTDAEAFFGQGTRLTVV.

This rearrangement joins TRBV4-3 to TRBJ1-6; D is unresolved. The CDR3 contains 16 residues. Trimming pared 1 base from V and 0 bases from J, leaving 7 bases between. CDR1 is LGHNA and CDR2 is YSLEER in the germline V gene. The CDR3 sequence is CASSQVGSSYNSPLHF. The CDR3 DNA follows: TGCGCCAGCAGCCAAGTGGGCAGCTCCTATAATTCACCCCTCCACTTT.

This clone was seen repeatedly, ten times or more. Germline is not matched at one junction end, which may reflect a read error. This chain connects TRBV5-1 to TRBJ1-6; no reliable D call. There are 13 residues in the CDR3. CDR1 and CDR2 from the germline V gene are SGHRS and YFSETQ. CDR3 nucleotide sequence: TGCGCCAGCAGCCCAATGAATAACTCACCCCTCCACTTT. Its translation is CASSPMNNSPLHF.

This clone showed up just a few times. The chain carries TRBV5-6 and TRBJ2-3; D uncertain. The V end lost 1 base, the J end lost 6 bases, and 21 bases lay between the germline ends. CDR3 size: 17 residues. Germline V lookup: CDR1 SGHDT, CDR2 YYEEEE. The CDR3 loop reads CASSLFDPSRLADTQYF. The CDR3 DNA follows: TGTGCCAGCAGCTTGTTTGATCCCAGCCGATTGGCGGATACGCAGTATTTT.

CDR3 sequence reads: CSVASRATGELFF. The CDR3 DNA reads as TGCAGCGTAGCTTCGAGGGCGACCGGGGAGCTGTTTTTT. This chain uses TRBV29-1 with TRBJ2-2; tentatively, D is TRBD2 (5 bases). This CDR3 region has 13 residues. CDR1 and CDR2 (germline): SQVTM, ANQGSEA. Trimming removed 6 bases from V and 5 bases from J, with 13 bases in between.

This clone has more than one count but fewer than ten. This rearrangement joins TRBV14 to TRBJ2-7, with 7 bases fitting TRBD2. Germline-derived CDR1 and CDR2 are SGHDN and FVKESK. This CDR3 contains 16 residues. After removal of 0 bases from V and 3 bases from J, the junction contained 8 bases not matched to a gene. This CDR3 is CASSQEAGTDYYEQYF. For the CDR3, the DNA is TGTGCCAGCAGCCAAGAAGCGGGGACGGACTACTACGAGCAGTACTTC.

The chain couples TRBV30 to TRBJ2-7; TRBD1 agrees at 7 bases. Germline CDR1 and CDR2: GTSNPN and SVGIG (reference sequence). The CDR3 totals 13 residues. Trimming took 1 base from V and 7 from J; bases not matched to a gene: 7. CDR3 DNA: TGTGCCTGGAGTGCGGACAGGCTTAGGGAGCAGTACTTC. Its translation is CAWSADRLREQYF.

This chain uses TRBV29-1 with TRBJ1-1; possible D gene TRBD1, 5 bases. Germline V gene lookup returns CDR1 SQVTM and CDR2 ANQGSEA. This CDR3 is 14 amino acids long. V lost 3 bases and J lost 1, with 12 bases in between. The CDR3 loop reads CSVEGGHSNTEAFF. In nucleotides, the CDR3 is TGCAGCGTTGAGGGAGGACACTCGAACACTGAAGCTTTCTTT.

This chain connects TRBV5-4 to TRBJ2-3; D not resolved. The germline V and J ends were trimmed by 0 bases and 5 bases, with 4 bases remaining between them. Germline V lookup: CDR1 SGHNT, CDR2 YYREEE (reference sequence). This CDR3 has 12 residues. CDR3 protein: CASSLELDTQYF. DNA of the CDR3: TGTGCCAGCAGCTTGGAATTAGATACGCAGTATTTT.

The J gene is TRBJ2-3, the V gene TRBV2; TRBD2 matches 10 bases. From germline, CDR1 is SNHLY and CDR2 FYNNEI. The V gene end was trimmed by 4 bases and the J gene end by 3 bases; junction bases not matched to a gene: 1. The CDR3 runs 14 residues. CDR3 nucleotides: TGTGCCAGCAGTGCGGGACTAGCGACAGATACGCAGTATTTT. Protein: CASSAGLATDTQYF.

The rearrangement joins TRBV15 to TRBJ2-7; D gene uncertain. Germline lookup yields CDR1 LNHNV and CDR2 YYDKDF (reference sequence). Trimming pared 2 bases from V and 2 bases from J, leaving 13 bases between. The CDR3 extends over 15 amino acids. CDR3 coding DNA: TGTGCCACCAGCAGACCCTTGGGCGGAACCTACGAGCAGTACTTC. Translating it yields CATSRPLGGTYEQYF.

This clone was seen a few times. The chain employs TRBV7-3 and TRBJ2-2; TRBD1 matches 8 bases. The CDR3 is 13 amino acids. The trim removed 5 bases at V and 8 bases at J, leaving 4 bases unmatched. Germline CDR1 is SGHTA and CDR2 is FQGTGA. DNA of the CDR3: TGTGCCAGCAGCGATCAGGGGGCAGGGGAGCTGTTTTTT. Translation gives CASSDQGAGELFF.

This chain uses TRBV2 with TRBJ1-2, with D unclear. The germline V gene encodes CDR1 SNHLY and CDR2 FYNNEI. This CDR3 contains 13 residues. V lost 1 base and J 4 bases, leaving 7 bases between the germline ends. Here the CDR3 DNA reads TGTGCCAGCAGTGAAGGGGGTGCCTATGGCTACACCTTC. It specifies CASSEGGAYGYTF.

The chain couples TRBV7-6 to TRBJ1-5; D is unclear. V lost 5 bases and J 4 bases, leaving 9 bases between the germline ends. This CDR3 is built from 13 residues. Germline assignment: CDR1 SGHVS and CDR2 FNYEAQ. CDR3 residues: CASSTAPNQPQHF. The CDR3 DNA follows: TGTGCCAGCAGCACCGCCCCGAATCAGCCCCAGCATTTT.

This clone showed up just a few times. V and J are TRBV11-2 and TRBJ2-5; D call uncertain. This CDR3 has 14 residues. V was shortened by 1 base and J by 5 bases, with 11 bases between the two germline ends. Germline lookup yields CDR1 SGHAT and CDR2 FQNNGV. CDR3 nucleotide sequence: TGTGCCAGCAGCTTAGCAGGTGGAATGGAGACCCAGTACTTC. Translated: CASSLAGGMETQYF.

This clone showed up just once. This sequence joins TRBV5-1 and TRBJ2-5, with 12 bases lining up with TRBD2. The CDR3 covers 15 residues. Germline CDR1 SGHRS, CDR2 YFSETQ. V was pared by 0 bases and J by 3 bases, with 0 bases of the junction left unmatched. Here the CDR3 reads CASSLGLAGEETQYF. As DNA, the CDR3 is TGCGCCAGCAGCTTGGGACTAGCGGGGGAAGAGACCCAGTACTTC. Full variable domain (outside the CDR3, taken from reference TRBV5-1 and TRBJ2-5): KAGVTQTPRYLIKTRGQQVTLSCSPISGHRSVSWYQQTPGQGLQFLFEYFSETQRNKGNFPGRFSGRQFSNSRSEMNVSTLELGDSALYLCASSLGLAGEETQYFGPGTRLLVL.

V and J are TRBV9 and TRBJ1-2; 9 bases map to TRBD1. CDR3 length: 15 residues. The trim removed 4 bases at V and 0 bases at J, leaving 4 bases unmatched. Per germline, CDR1 SGDLS and CDR2 YYNGEE. The CDR3 bases are TGTGCCAGCAGCCCGGGACAGGGTACTAACTATGGCTACACCTTC. Translated, it gives CASSPGQGTNYGYTF.

This clone has just a few counts. The gene calls are TRBV4-3 and TRBJ2-1; 11 bases match TRBD2. V trimming: 0 bases; J trimming: 4 bases; junction bases outside the gene matches: 2. Per the germline V gene, CDR1 is LGHNA and CDR2 is YSLEER. This CDR3 is built from 16 residues. CDR3 region: CASSQEGLAVYNEQFF. CDR3 nucleotide sequence: TGCGCCAGCAGCCAAGAGGGACTAGCGGTATACAATGAGCAGTTCTTC.